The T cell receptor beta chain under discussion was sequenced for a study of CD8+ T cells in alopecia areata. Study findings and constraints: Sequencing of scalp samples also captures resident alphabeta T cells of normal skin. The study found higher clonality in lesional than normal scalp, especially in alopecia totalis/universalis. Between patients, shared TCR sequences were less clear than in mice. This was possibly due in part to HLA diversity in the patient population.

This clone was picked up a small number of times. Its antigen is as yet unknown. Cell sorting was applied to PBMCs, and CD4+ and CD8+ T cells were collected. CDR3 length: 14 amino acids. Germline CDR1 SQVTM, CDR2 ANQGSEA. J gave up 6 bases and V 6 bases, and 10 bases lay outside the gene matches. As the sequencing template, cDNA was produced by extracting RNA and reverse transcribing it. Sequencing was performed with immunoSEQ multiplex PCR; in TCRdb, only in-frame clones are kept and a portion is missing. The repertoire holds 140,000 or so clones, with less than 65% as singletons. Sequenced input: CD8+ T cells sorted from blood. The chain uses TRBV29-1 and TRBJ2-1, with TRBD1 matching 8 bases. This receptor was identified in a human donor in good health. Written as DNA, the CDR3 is TGCAGCGTGCCAGGACAGGGAGTGGTCAATGAGCAGTTCTTC. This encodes CSVPGQGVVNEQFF.